This record looks at one T cell receptor beta chain sequence and its context. Its cognate antigen is unknown. The sample originates from a study of T-cell memory formation after mild COVID-19. 5'RACE primed at constant segments yielded TCR alpha and TCR beta cDNA libraries bearing sample barcodes and UMIs. MiXCR, applied by TCRdb to the 5' RACE reads, yields one record per CDR3 protein. The sample contains about 400,000 distinct CDR3 sequences, 23% of which appear only once. Germline CDR1 and CDR2: KGHSH and LQKENI. This CDR3 comprises 16 residues. V was pared by 2 bases and J by 8 bases, with 10 bases of the junction left unmatched. Study-level results: Later expanders leaned CD4+, whereas day 15 to 85 contracting clones were balanced CD4/CD8. Most CD4+ clones that shrank were in CM and EM, while CD8+ ones turned up in EMRA. The study detected some responding clones in pre-infection memory, suggesting cross-reactive memory joined.

The rearrangement joins TRBV18 to TRBJ1-1; TRBD1 agrees at 11 bases. Sequenced sample: PBMCs or a T cell subset sorted from them (not recorded which). The TCR comes from an adult woman who had mild COVID-19 (a few samples of this study predate the infection). Cell type and time point are not known. CDR3 sequence reads: CASSPMTAGTGGEAFF. CDR3 DNA sequence: TGTGCCAGCTCACCAATGACCGCCGGGACAGGGGGGGAAGCTTTCTTT.